The 23 T cell receptor beta chains given below trace back to one sample, sequenced in a study of shared clonotypes between healthy human individuals. Clones were read by immunoSEQ multiplex PCR, and TCRdb kept only the in-frame ones, dropping some. The profile shows some 630,000 clones, about two thirds of them singletons. Sequenced: memory CD4+ T cells sorted from blood. The sample's subset: CD45RA-negative fraction. Receptors originate from a woman aged 30 to 39 in good health.

This clone showed up just once. The chain combines TRBV2 with TRBJ1-1, with TRBD1 as a possible D gene (6 bases). V gave up 5 bases and J gave up 8 bases, with 12 bases separating them. The CDR3 is made up of 12 amino acids. Germline V lookup: CDR1 SNHLY, CDR2 FYNNEI. DNA of the CDR3: TGTGCCAGCAGTTGGGGGGGCTGGGAAGCTTTCTTT. As protein: CASSWGGWEAFF.

This clone has just a few counts. V gene TRBV11-2 combines with J gene TRBJ1-2, with D possibly being TRBD1 (5 bases). Trimming removed 5 bases at V and 4 bases at J, with 8 bases between. Germline values: CDR1 SGHAT, CDR2 FQNNGV. CDR3 length: 12 amino acids. CDR3 residues: CASSTTGYGYTF. The CDR3 DNA reads TGTGCCAGCAGCACAACAGGCTATGGCTACACCTTC.

This chain joins TRBV27 and TRBJ2-7, with 11 bases identical to TRBD1. In germline, CDR1 is MNHEY, CDR2 SMNVEV (reference sequence). V lost 2 bases and J lost 3; bases outside the gene matches: 3. The CDR3 spans 15 residues. As DNA, the CDR3 is TGTGCCAGCAGTTTAACCGGGACAGGGGGCTACGAGCAGTACTTC. This translates into CASSLTGTGGYEQYF.

This clone was recorded once. The rearrangement uses TRBV30 and TRBJ1-1, with unresolved D. Germline V gene lookup returns CDR1 GTSNPN and CDR2 SVGIG (reference sequence). CDR3 length: 13 amino acids. Trimming removed 2 bases from V and 1 base from J, with 8 bases in between. CDR3 bases: TGTGCCTGGAGTACACACTGGAACACTGAAGCTTTCTTT. Translated, it gives CAWSTHWNTEAFF.

The chain couples TRBV9 to TRBJ2-1; TRBD1 matches 8 bases. The CDR3 is 17 amino acids. The ends lost 0 bases at V and 2 bases at J; junction bases unmatched: 7. CDR1 SGDLS and CDR2 YYNGEE come from the germline V gene. The CDR3: CASSVDRPGQAYNEQFF. The CDR3 nucleotides are TGTGCCAGCAGCGTAGACAGACCGGGACAGGCCTACAATGAGCAGTTCTTC.

Remarks on this clone: This same CDR3 is encoded by further DNA sequences in the sample. The V call is TRBV19, the J call TRBJ2-3, with D tentatively TRBD2 (6 bases). Germline V lookup: CDR1 LNHDA, CDR2 SQIVND (reference sequence). The CDR3 has 13 residues. With 3 bases removed from V and 6 bases from J, the gap between germline ends came to 10 bases. CDR3 sequence reads: CASSIGLADTQYF. As DNA, the CDR3 is TGTGCCAGTAGTATCGGGCTAGCGGATACGCAGTATTTT.

The chain carries TRBV7-3 and TRBJ2-5, with D tentatively TRBD2 (5 bases). Germline V lookup: CDR1 SGHTA, CDR2 FQGTGA. V lost 5 bases, J lost 4 bases, and 14 bases lay in between. CDR3 length equals 14 residues. CDR3 DNA sequence: TGTGCCAGCAGCCCAGGACTGAGAGGAGAGACCCAGTACTTC. Protein: CASSPGLRGETQYF.

This sequence joins TRBV9 and TRBJ1-1, with D hard to call. CDR3 length equals 14 residues. The V and J ends lost 0 bases and 3 bases respectively, with 9 bases between them. Germline lookup yields CDR1 SGDLS and CDR2 YYNGEE. CDR3 in amino acids: CASSVVDGDTEAFF. The CDR3 nucleotides are TGTGCCAGCAGCGTAGTTGACGGTGACACTGAAGCTTTCTTT. Full variable domain (remainder filled in from reference TRBV9 and TRBJ1-1): DSGVTQTPKHLITATGQRVTLRCSPRSGDLSVYWYQQSLDQGLQFLIQYYNGEERAKGNILERFSAQQFPDLHSELNLSSLELGDSALYFCASSVVDGDTEAFFGQGTRLTVV.

The table lists this clone with a count of one. The chain uses TRBV10-3 and TRBJ2-3, with 9 bases fitting TRBD1. V was clipped by 7 bases and J by 2 bases; unmatched bases: 7. This CDR3 is built from 15 residues. The germline V gene encodes CDR1 ENHRY and CDR2 SYGVKD. The chain's CDR3 is CAITRTGEPTDTQYF. The CDR3 DNA sequence: TGTGCCATCACACGGACAGGGGAACCCACAGATACGCAGTATTTT.

The gene calls are TRBV7-8 and TRBJ1-2; the D is unclear. V was pared by 5 bases and J by 3 bases, with 7 bases between. This CDR3 has 12 residues. Germline CDR1 reads SGHVS; CDR2 reads FQNEAQ. The chain's CDR3 is CASSRQYYGYTF. CDR3 nucleotide sequence: TGTGCCAGCAGCCGGCAGTACTATGGCTACACCTTC.

Concerning this clone: The same CDR3 can be traced to other DNA sequences in this sample. The CDR3 here is CASSVDPSGSSYNEQFF. CDR3 coding DNA: TGTGCCAGCAGCGTAGATCCTAGCGGGAGCTCCTACAATGAGCAGTTCTTC. V is TRBV9 and J is TRBJ2-1; TRBD2 matches at 10 bases. The length of the CDR3 is 17 residues. The J segment lost 0 bases and the V segment lost 0 bases, leaving 3 bases of the junction unmatched. Germline CDR1 reads SGDLS; CDR2 reads YYNGEE.

In its sample, this clone was seen a few times. J is TRBJ2-2 and V is TRBV7-9; 7 positions agree with TRBD2. The CDR3 loop spans 15 amino acids. CDR1 SEHNR and CDR2 FQNEAQ come from the germline V gene (reference sequence). V gave up 6 bases and J gave up 1 base; unmatched junction bases: 5. The CDR3 protein is CASSSTSLNTGELFF. In DNA form, the CDR3 reads TGTGCCAGCAGTTCGACTAGCTTGAACACCGGGGAGCTGTTTTTT.

The gene calls are TRBV7-2 and TRBJ1-1; D gene uncertain. V dropped 1 base and J dropped 4 bases, with 13 bases sitting between them. This CDR3 has 15 residues. The germline gives CDR1 SGHTA, CDR2 FQGNSA. CDR3 bases: TGTGCCAGCAGCTTAGAGGCCGGGCTGGGCACTGAAGCTTTCTTT. Protein sequence: CASSLEAGLGTEAFF.

The chain combines TRBV23-1 with TRBJ2-7; D may be TRBD1 (5 bases). TRBV23-1 is identified as an open reading frame with a role that is uncertain. The CDR3 length is 16 residues. Trimming shortened V by 1 base and J by 6 bases, and 19 bases separated the two germline ends. This CDR3 is CASSQYCQGGGAEQYF. The DNA for the CDR3 is TGCGCCAGCAGTCAATACTGCCAGGGTGGTGGCGCCGAGCAGTACTTC.

With regard to this clone: Other DNA sequences in the same sample also yield this CDR3. The genes are TRBV4-1 and TRBJ2-5, with TRBD2 matching 11 bases. Germline-derived CDR1 and CDR2 are MGHRA and YSYEKL. The length of the CDR3 is 15 residues. V lost 3 bases, J lost 4 bases, and 4 bases stayed unmatched. CDR3 region: CASSQVTSGRETQYF. As DNA, the CDR3 is TGCGCCAGCAGCCAGGTTACTAGCGGGAGAGAGACCCAGTACTTC.

There are a few counts of this clone. The CDR3 sequence: CASSLELGTSGITDTQYF. CDR3 coding DNA: TGTGCCAGCAGCTTAGAGCTCGGGACTAGCGGGATTACAGATACGCAGTATTTT. V is TRBV11-1 and J is TRBJ2-3, with 13 bases fitting TRBD2. Germline CDR1 SGHAT, CDR2 FQDESV (reference sequence). Trimming cost V 1 base and J 3 bases; bases outside gene matches: 7. This CDR3 spans 18 amino acids.

The J gene is TRBJ1-1, the V gene TRBV6-5, with no clear D. Trimming left V 6 bases short and J 0 bases short, with 14 bases between. Germline values: CDR1 MNHEY, CDR2 SVGAGI. The CDR3 length is 15 residues. The DNA of the CDR3 is TGTGCCAGCAGAGCTAACTTGGGGATGAACACTGAAGCTTTCTTT. This gives the protein CASRANLGMNTEAFF.

The chain combines TRBV2 with TRBJ2-5, with no clear D. The CDR3 is 14 amino acids. Germline CDR1 SNHLY, CDR2 FYNNEI. V lost 3 bases and J 6 bases, leaving 14 bases between the germline ends. The CDR3 DNA is TGTGCCAGCAGTGACCCAGGCCCCGGAAAGACCCAGTACTTC. It specifies CASSDPGPGKTQYF.

The sample holds many counts of this clone. Other DNA sequences of this sample code for an identical CDR3. Here the CDR3 DNA reads TGTGCCAGCAGCTTAGACAGCTCCTACAATGAGCAGTTCTTC. Translating gives CASSLDSSYNEQFF. V and J are TRBV7-2 and TRBJ2-1; D is unresolved. The germline V gene encodes CDR1 SGHTA and CDR2 FQGNSA. The V end lost 1 base, the J end lost 0 bases, and 4 bases lay between the germline ends. This CDR3 region has 14 residues. Complete variable domain (other parts from reference TRBV7-2 and TRBJ2-1): GAGVSQSPSNKVTEKGKDVELRCDPISGHTALYWYRQSLGQGLEFLIYFQGNSAPDKSGLPSDRFSAERTGGSVSTLTIQRTQQEDSAVYLCASSLDSSYNEQFFGPGTRLTVL.

This clone has a handful of counts. The genes are TRBV7-2 and TRBJ2-7; D gene ambiguous. V lost 8 bases and J 5 bases, leaving 10 bases between the germline ends. This CDR3 comprises 11 residues. Germline V gene sequence: CDR1 SGHTA, CDR2 FQGNSA. CDR3 sequence (DNA): TGTGCCAGCGGGATGAATGACGAGCAGTACTTC. Residues: CASGMNDEQYF. Combining the CDR3 with reference TRBV7-2 and TRBJ2-7 gives the whole variable domain GAGVSQSPSNKVTEKGKDVELRCDPISGHTALYWYRQSLGQGLEFLIYFQGNSAPDKSGLPSDRFSAERTGGSVSTLTIQRTQQEDSAVYLCASGMNDEQYFGPGTRLTVT.

The chain links TRBV28 to TRBJ1-3; D uncertain. The CDR3 contains 16 residues. The V and J ends lost 7 bases and 0 bases respectively, with 16 bases between them. CDR1 and CDR2 (germline): MDHEN, SYDVKM. The CDR3: CASTLSRPPSGNTIYF. For the CDR3, the DNA is TGTGCCAGCACCCTATCTCGACCTCCCTCTGGAAACACCATATATTTT.

The chain combines TRBV6-5 with TRBJ2-3; D unresolved. The CDR3 runs 12 residues. V was shortened by 6 bases and J by 4 bases, with 8 bases between the two germline ends. Per germline, CDR1 MNHEY and CDR2 SVGAGI. DNA of the CDR3: TGTGCCAGCAGGGGGTCGGCAGATACGCAGTATTTT. Translated: CASRGSADTQYF.

Comments on this clone: Other DNA sequences within the sample encode an identical CDR3. The chain employs TRBV5-1 and TRBJ2-1; perhaps TRBD2 as D (5 bases). Germline assignment: CDR1 SGHRS and CDR2 YFSETQ. V lost 1 base to trimming and J lost 2 bases, with 10 bases between them. The CDR3 has 15 residues. The CDR3 DNA reads as TGCGCCAGCAGCTTGAGCAGCGGAACCTACAATGAGCAGTTCTTC. Translation gives CASSLSSGTYNEQFF.